This TCR beta chain comes out of a study of T cell responses to AZD1222 COVID-19 vaccine. Overall study results and limits: Repertoire samples came only from after the peak T cell response. Donors were chiefly white British, with a greater number of females, and clonal diversity was perhaps underestimated.

With regard to this clone: Its antigen is currently unknown.

Between the trimmed V and J ends, which lost 1 base and 5 bases, there was a span of 18 bases. The CDR3 spans 16 residues. Germline CDR1 LGHDT, CDR2 YNNKEL (reference sequence). Profiling relied on immunoSEQ multiplex PCR, and the TCRdb table lists in-frame clones only, not all of them. The repertoire holds about 76,000 clones, more than 70% seen once, with about a tenth in the top ten. The source was peripheral blood, collected on day 0 of AZD1222 vaccination. The source is an adult in good health. J is TRBJ2-7 and V is TRBV3-1 (or the pseudogene TRBV3-2); tentative D call: TRBD2 (5 bases). The CDR3 here is CASSQVGNLVAHEQYF. The CDR3 DNA is TGTGCCAGCAGCCAAGTCGGGAACCTAGTGGCCCACGAGCAGTACTTC.